The 10 T cell receptor beta chains in this list originate from one sample, sequenced in a study of shared clonotypes between healthy human individuals. The protocol was immunoSEQ multiplex PCR, while the TCRdb copy is restricted to in-frame clones and leaves out a portion. The sample includes hundreds of thousands of clones, roughly 70% of them seen just once. Sequencing was done on a sample of memory CD4+ T cells sorted from blood. Subset: CD45RA-negative fraction. The receptors here all came from a woman in her twenties or thirties in good health.

The J gene is TRBJ1-5, the V gene TRBV5-8, with 8 bases aligning to TRBD1. Trimming at V came to 3 bases and at J to 7 bases, leaving 9 bases not matched to a gene. Germline lookup yields CDR1 SGHTS and CDR2 YDEGEE. The CDR3 contains 15 residues. The DNA of the CDR3 is TGTGCCAGCAGCTGGATCAGGGGGCTCGCCCAGCCCCAGCATTTT. Translation gives CASSWIRGLAQPQHF. Full variable domain (remainder filled in from reference TRBV5-8 and TRBJ1-5): EAGVTQSPTHLIKTRGQQATLRCSPISGHTSVYWYQQALGLGLQFLLWYDEGEERNRGNFPPRFSGRQFPNYSSELNVNALELEDSALYLCASSWIRGLAQPQHFGDGTRLSIL.

V usage is TRBV28 and J usage is TRBJ2-3; D perhaps matches TRBD2 (5 bases). The V and J ends lost 7 bases and 1 base respectively, with 12 bases between them. The CDR3 extends over 14 amino acids. Germline V gives CDR1 MDHEN, CDR2 SYDVKM. As DNA, the CDR3 is TGTGCCAGCACCCGGGGTCTCGGCACAGATACGCAGTATTTT. It translates to CASTRGLGTDTQYF.

The chain has TRBV5-1 and TRBJ1-1; 9 positions agree with TRBD1. The V segment lost 5 bases and the J segment 0 bases; nucleotides outside the gene matches: 2. The CDR3 consists of 14 residues. The germline gives CDR1 SGHRS, CDR2 YFSETQ. The CDR3 spells CASRGTGMNTEAFF. CDR3 DNA: TGCGCCAGCAGGGGGACAGGGATGAACACTGAAGCTTTCTTT.

The chain couples TRBV25-1 to TRBJ2-7; 12 positions match TRBD2. This CDR3 contains 17 residues. V was pared by 5 bases and J by 1 base, with 9 bases of the junction left unmatched. The germline V gene has CDR1 MGHDK and CDR2 SYGVNS. DNA of the CDR3: TGTGCCAGCAGTCCCGATCGTGGACTAGCGGGGTCCTACGAGCAGTACTTC. Translating gives CASSPDRGLAGSYEQYF.

The chain uses TRBV29-1 and TRBJ1-2; TRBD1 matches at 7 bases. CDR3 length: 13 residues. V lost 4 bases, J lost 3 bases, and 5 bases stayed unmatched. Germline CDR1 reads SQVTM; CDR2 reads ANQGSEA. CDR3 nucleotide sequence: TGCAGCGTTGGACAGGGAAGGGACTATGGCTACACCTTC. Translating gives CSVGQGRDYGYTF.

The genes are TRBV27 and TRBJ2-6, with a possible D match to TRBD1 (5 bases). CDR3 length equals 16 residues. CDR1 and CDR2 from the germline V gene are MNHEY and SMNVEV (reference sequence). V lost 5 bases to trimming and J lost 4 bases, with 15 bases between them. CDR3 sequence: CASSPGIGGGANVLTF. The CDR3 bases are TGTGCCAGCAGTCCAGGGATCGGCGGAGGGGCCAACGTCCTGACTTTC. Looking up the rest from reference TRBV27 and TRBJ2-6 gives the full variable domain: EAQVTQNPRYLITVTGKKLTVTCSQNMNHEYMSWYRQDPGLGLRQIYYSMNVEVTDKGDVPEGYKVSRKEKRNFPLILESPSPNQTSLYFCASSPGIGGGANVLTFGAGSRLTVL.

The chain links TRBV7-9 to TRBJ2-1; 14 bases match TRBD2. The CDR3 sequence is 17 residues long. J was trimmed by 7 bases and V by 4 bases; bases with no gene match: 9. The germline V gene encodes CDR1 SEHNR and CDR2 FQNEAQ (reference sequence). The CDR3 DNA is TGTGCCAGCAGCTACCTTCCCGGGACTAGCGGGAGAAATGAGCAGTTCTTC. Its protein product is CASSYLPGTSGRNEQFF.

In the case of this clone: Distinct nucleotide sequences in the sample also encode this CDR3. The rearrangement uses TRBV11-2 and TRBJ2-7, with 9 bases lining up with TRBD1. The V gene's germline CDR1 is SGHAT and CDR2 FQNNGV. The CDR3 runs 13 residues. After removal of 3 bases from V and 6 bases from J, the junction contained 3 bases not matched to a gene. CDR3 sequence: CASSFRDRVEQYF. The CDR3 DNA is TGTGCCAGCAGCTTCCGGGACAGGGTCGAGCAGTACTTC.

This clone turned up a few times. The chain links TRBV27 to TRBJ1-1, with 8 nucleotides matching TRBD1. In germline, CDR1 is MNHEY, CDR2 SMNVEV (reference sequence). V gave up 3 bases and J gave up 0 bases; unmatched junction bases: 9. This CDR3 is built from 17 residues. CDR3 nucleotide sequence: TGTGCCAGCAGTTTCCGGGCAGGGGGCTCGATGAACACTGAAGCTTTCTTT. This codes for CASSFRAGGSMNTEAFF.

As regards this clone: Different DNA sequences within this sample yield the same CDR3. V gene TRBV5-1 combines with J gene TRBJ2-6; D gene ambiguous. Trimming removed 1 base from V and 0 bases from J, with 8 bases in between. CDR1 SGHRS and CDR2 YFSETQ come from the germline V gene. The CDR3 has 16 residues. The CDR3 sequence: CASSLSPSSGANVLTF. The CDR3 DNA sequence: TGCGCCAGCAGCTTGTCTCCCAGCTCTGGGGCCAACGTCCTGACTTTC.